A selection of T cell receptor beta chains follows, all from one sample in a study of cytomegalovirus exposure and HLA in healthy donors. Sequencing used immunoSEQ multiplex PCR; TCRdb keeps in-frame clones, though not all of them. The sample holds 120,000 to 150,000 clones, roughly 87% seen once. Sequencing used PBMCs. These receptors were obtained from a young man in good health and CMV-seropositive. Both conserved end residues are part of each CDR3. A D gene is named only where the DNA matches it firmly. Size values are once, few and many counts, or a class for expanded clones, and some rows have none.

-	TRBV7-2	TRBJ2-7	-	CASSLAQVVDYEQYF	TGTGCCAGCAGCTTAGCGCAGGTCGTGGATTACGAGCAGTACTTC
-	TRBV5-1	TRBJ2-2	TRBD1	CASSFGTGTGELFF	TGCGCCAGCAGCTTTGGGACAGGGACCGGGGAGCTGTTTTTT
-	TRBV5-1	TRBJ1-2	-	CASSSGPGYGYTF	TGCGCCAGCAGCTCAGGCCCAGGGTATGGCTACACCTTC
-	TRBV30	TRBJ2-7	TRBD1	CATGTGLYEQYF	TGTGCCACCGGGACAGGCCTTTACGAGCAGTACTTC
-	TRBV6-6	TRBJ2-4	-	CASSDPGRAKNIQYF	TGTGCCAGCAGTGACCCGGGTAGGGCCAAAAACATTCAGTACTTC
once	TRBV30	TRBJ2-7	-	CAWSKGAAYEQYF	TGTGCCTGGAGTAAAGGGGCGGCCTACGAGCAGTACTTC
-	TRBV7-6	TRBJ1-2	TRBD1	CASSPGQGNYGYTF	TGTGCCAGCAGCCCTGGACAGGGGAACTATGGCTACACCTTC
-	TRBV4-2	TRBJ1-5	TRBD1	CASSHDRDRYVQPQHF	TGTGCCAGCAGCCACGACAGGGATCGTTACGTCCAGCCCCAGCATTTT
-	TRBV30	TRBJ2-7	-	CAWSLNVGQGFSYEQYF	TGTGCCTGGAGTTTGAATGTGGGGCAAGGCTTCTCCTACGAGCAGTACTTC
once	TRBV5-1	TRBJ1-2	-	CASSLPHSQGLEGYTF	TGCGCCAGCAGCTTACCACACTCACAGGGTTTGGAAGGCTACACCTTC
-	TRBV20-1	TRBJ2-5	-	CSARARETQYF	TGCAGTGCTAGGGCTCGAGAGACCCAGTACTTC
-	TRBV29-1	TRBJ2-3	-	CSVEDPWGGTDTQYF	TGCAGCGTTGAAGATCCCTGGGGGGGCACAGATACGCAGTATTTT
-	TRBV19	TRBJ2-2	TRBD1	CASSLLTGSMYTGELFF	TGTGCCAGTAGTCTATTGACAGGGAGCATGTACACCGGGGAGCTGTTTTTT
-	TRBV7-9	TRBJ1-5	-	CASSGGGSNQPQHF	TGTGCCAGCAGTGGAGGAGGGAGCAATCAGCCCCAGCATTTT
-	TRBV13	TRBJ2-5	TRBD1	CASSGRDRGRETQYF	TGTGCCAGCAGCGGCCGGGACAGGGGTCGAGAGACCCAGTACTTC
few	TRBV6-5	TRBJ1-6	TRBD1	CASSYGQGNSPLHF	TGTGCCAGCAGTTACGGACAGGGTAATTCACCCCTCCACTTT
-	TRBV7-2	TRBJ1-5	-	CASSPSPGVSNQPQHF	TGTGCCAGCAGCCCTTCACCAGGTGTTAGCAATCAGCCCCAGCATTTT
-	TRBV6-5	TRBJ2-7	-	CASSFHVTSDGEQYF	TGTGCCAGCAGCTTTCATGTGACTAGTGATGGCGAGCAGTACTTC
-	TRBV5-1	TRBJ2-3	TRBD2	CASSSSLAGGPSTQYF	TGCGCCAGCAGCTCCAGCTTAGCGGGAGGGCCGAGTACGCAGTATTTT
-	TRBV18	TRBJ2-5	TRBD2	CASSPNGGRETQYF	TGTGCCAGCTCACCAAACGGGGGGAGAGAGACCCAGTACTTC
-	TRBV13	TRBJ1-2	-	CASGAPYGYTF	TGTGCCAGCGGGGCTCCCTATGGCTACACCTTC
-	TRBV14	TRBJ2-1	TRBD2	CATPGGIRDNEQFF	TGTGCCACTCCGGGGGGTATCCGGGACAATGAGCAGTTCTTC
few	TRBV5-1	TRBJ2-2	-	CASSPLAGSGTGELFF	TGCGCCAGCAGCCCCTTGGCCGGGAGTGGAACCGGGGAGCTGTTTTTT
-	TRBV5-4	TRBJ2-7	TRBD1	CASSPGTGAIYEQYF	TGTGCCAGCAGCCCCGGGACAGGGGCGATCTACGAGCAGTACTTC
-	TRBV2	TRBJ1-2	TRBD1	CARGTGDGGYTF	TGTGCCAGGGGGACAGGGGATGGTGGCTACACCTTC
-	TRBV6-6	TRBJ2-7	TRBD1	CASSLNSRQGLYEQYF	TGTGCCAGCAGTCTTAACTCCCGACAGGGATTATACGAGCAGTACTTC
once	TRBV29-1	TRBJ1-2	-	CSAGTSGLYGYTF	TGCAGCGCTGGGACATCCGGGCTCTATGGCTACACCTTC
few	TRBV7-9	TRBJ1-2	TRBD1	CASSHWDRGYGYTF	TGTGCCAGCAGTCACTGGGACAGGGGCTATGGCTACACCTTC
once	TRBV9	TRBJ2-3	TRBD2	CASSPLAGGGADTQYF	TGTGCCAGCAGCCCCTTAGCGGGGGGGGGTGCAGATACGCAGTATTTT
-	TRBV9	TRBJ1-3	-	CASSASARGSGNTIYF	TGTGCCAGCAGCGCCTCAGCCCGCGGCTCTGGAAACACCATATATTTT
-	TRBV7-8	TRBJ2-7	TRBD1	CASSFLVQGEYF	TGTGCCAGCAGCTTTCTCGTACAGGGGGAGTACTTC
-	TRBV5-1	TRBJ2-7	TRBD2	CASSPGGGNEQYF	TGCGCCAGCAGCCCCGGGGGGGGCAACGAGCAGTACTTC
-	TRBV4-1	TRBJ1-1	TRBD1	CASSQVLTGGAEAFF	TGCGCCAGCAGCCAAGTTTTAACAGGGGGGGCTGAAGCTTTCTTT
-	TRBV6-5	TRBJ2-4	-	CASSYSILAKNIQYF	TGTGCCAGCAGTTACTCTATCCTAGCCAAAAACATTCAGTACTTC
-	TRBV28	TRBJ1-1	TRBD1	CASSLWGQLEAFF	TGTGCCAGCAGTTTATGGGGACAGCTTGAAGCTTTCTTT
-	TRBV4-1	TRBJ2-7	TRBD2	CASSHPRLAGGRVSYEQYF	TGCGCCAGCAGCCATCCTAGACTAGCGGGGGGCCGGGTATCCTACGAGCAGTACTTC
-	TRBV6-5	TRBJ1-2	-	CASSYSTGSSYGYTF	TGTGCCAGCAGTTACTCGACAGGCAGTTCCTATGGCTACACCTTC
-	TRBV9	TRBJ1-6	-	CASSVERSAYNSPLHF	TGTGCCAGCAGCGTAGAGCGCAGCGCCTATAATTCACCCCTCCACTTT
-	TRBV6-5	TRBJ1-1	-	CASSPQRALDTEAFF	TGTGCCAGCAGCCCACAGCGGGCTCTCGACACTGAAGCTTTCTTT
-	TRBV7-9	TRBJ2-3	TRBD1	CASSLSRGQRDTQYF	TGTGCCAGCAGCCTCAGTAGGGGACAGCGGGATACGCAGTATTTT
-	TRBV5-1	TRBJ2-7	TRBD2	CASSLEGSGRKYF	TGCGCCAGCAGCTTGGAGGGTAGCGGGAGAAAGTACTTC
once	TRBV5-1	TRBJ1-1	-	CASSLVLEGTEAFF	TGCGCCAGCAGCTTGGTTTTGGAGGGGACTGAAGCTTTCTTT
-	TRBV4-1	TRBJ2-5	TRBD2	CASSQDRTSGFQETQYF	TGCGCCAGCAGCCAAGATAGGACTAGCGGGTTCCAAGAGACCCAGTACTTC
-	TRBV7-7	TRBJ1-1	-	CASSESTNTEAFF	TGTGCCAGCAGTGAAAGCACGAACACTGAAGCTTTCTTT
-	TRBV5-6	TRBJ2-3	-	CASSLARDTQYF	TGTGCCAGCAGCTTGGCGCGGGATACGCAGTATTTT
-	TRBV5-1	TRBJ1-2	TRBD1	CASSDGTGNYGYTF	TGCGCCAGCAGCGACGGGACAGGGAATTATGGCTACACCTTC
-	TRBV25-1	TRBJ2-2	-	CASSPRPSDTGELFF	TGTGCCAGCAGCCCCCGGCCGAGCGACACCGGGGAGCTGTTTTTT
-	TRBV19	TRBJ2-7	TRBD1	CASDQGASSYEQYF	TGTGCCAGTGACCAGGGGGCGAGTTCCTACGAGCAGTACTTC
-	TRBV5-6	TRBJ2-7	TRBD1	CASSQQGTVSREQYF	TGTGCCAGCAGCCAGCAGGGGACAGTAAGCCGCGAGCAGTACTTC
-	TRBV7-9	TRBJ1-2	-	CASSLGQPTNYGYTF	TGTGCCAGCAGCCTTGGACAGCCAACGAACTATGGCTACACCTTC
few	TRBV5-5	TRBJ1-2	-	CASRKLSPTGEKGYTF	TGTGCCAGCAGAAAGCTTAGCCCCACGGGAGAGAAGGGCTACACCTTC